A single sample gave rise to the 24 T cell receptor beta chains below, sequenced in a study of OX40 agonist ivuxolimab in advanced cancers. Only in-frame clones appear in the TCRdb table, and some are missing; sequencing was by immunoSEQ multiplex PCR. The repertoire has approximately 98,000 clones, around 80% of them found once; the top ten carry around 5.9%. The sample in question was CD4+ or CD8+ T cells sorted from blood, obtained in a trial of the OX40 agonist ivuxolimab. The receptors were sampled from an adult with an advanced solid tumor such as melanoma, head and neck, liver or kidney cancer.

This chain links TRBV10-1 with TRBJ2-2; D is unresolved. The CDR3 runs 15 residues. The ends were cut back, 2 bases at V and 3 bases at J, with 10 bases in the middle. Germline CDR1 is WNHNN and CDR2 is SYGVQD (reference sequence). The DNA for the CDR3 is TGCGCCAGCAGTGAGGTACCAGACTACACCGGGGAGCTGTTTTTT. Translated: CASSEVPDYTGELFF.

The rearrangement links TRBV6-5 to TRBJ1-4; TRBD1 agrees at 7 bases. Germline V gene sequence: CDR1 MNHEY, CDR2 SVGAGI. The CDR3 has 14 residues. Losses at the gene ends were 2 bases for V and 6 bases for J; bases not matched to a gene: 3. This CDR3 is CASSYRGRHEKLFF. Written as DNA, the CDR3 is TGTGCCAGCAGTTACAGGGGGCGCCATGAAAAACTGTTTTTT.

This clone was counted once. Mismatch with germline at one junction end may stem from a read error. Here the CDR3 reads CASSLATQDRQYF. The CDR3 DNA is TGCGCCAGCAGTCTTGCCACACAAGATAGGCAGTATTTT. The rearrangement links TRBV10-2 to TRBJ2-3; D remains unclear. Germline CDR1 is WSHSY and CDR2 is SAAADI. The CDR3 is 13 amino acids.

The J gene is TRBJ2-1, the V gene TRBV7-3, with TRBD2 matching 9 bases. The CDR3 is 17 amino acids. The J segment lost 4 bases and the V segment lost 5 bases, leaving 12 bases of the junction unmatched. CDR1 SGHTA and CDR2 FQGTGA come from the germline V gene. The CDR3 loop reads CASSRLVGLAGYNEQFF. CDR3 coding DNA: TGTGCCAGCAGCCGCCTCGTAGGGCTAGCGGGGTACAATGAGCAGTTCTTC.

The V gene is TRBV5-1, the J gene TRBJ1-5, with TRBD1 matching over 7 bases. The trim removed 4 bases at V and 1 base at J, leaving 11 bases unmatched. CDR1 and CDR2 from the germline V gene are SGHRS and YFSETQ. The CDR3 covers 17 residues. The CDR3 coding sequence is TGCGCCAGCAGCACCGGTACAGGGGACTGGAGCAATCAGCCCCAGCATTTT. It translates to CASSTGTGDWSNQPQHF.

The chain joins TRBV19 to TRBJ1-2; D ambiguous. The CDR3 totals 15 residues. Germline CDR1 and CDR2: LNHDA and SQIVND (reference sequence). CDR3 amino acids: CATIQDPIKMNGYTF. The CDR3 nucleotides read TGTGCGACTATCCAGGACCCGATTAAAATGAACGGCTACACCTTC.

This clone was counted a few times. The chain couples TRBV6-5 to TRBJ1-2; 10 bases fit TRBD1. Germline V gene lookup returns CDR1 MNHEY and CDR2 SVGAGI. The V gene end was trimmed by 7 bases and the J gene end by 10 bases; junction bases not matched to a gene: 12. This CDR3 is built from 14 residues. The CDR3 region has the DNA TGTGCCAGCACCCTACGACAGGGGGCAGGGGACTACACCTTC. Its translation: CASTLRQGAGDYTF.

The rearrangement uses TRBV5-1 and TRBJ1-2; D unclear. Germline V gene lookup returns CDR1 SGHRS and CDR2 YFSETQ. CDR3 size: 13 residues. Trimming took off 0 bases at V and 4 bases at J, with 7 bases between the two ends. Written as DNA, the CDR3 is TGCGCCAGCAGCTTGGTTGAGGGCTATGGCTACACCTTC. Translating gives CASSLVEGYGYTF. Using reference TRBV5-1 and TRBJ1-2 for the parts outside the CDR3, the full variable domain is KAGVTQTPRYLIKTRGQQVTLSCSPISGHRSVSWYQQTPGQGLQFLFEYFSETQRNKGNFPGRFSGRQFSNSRSEMNVSTLELGDSALYLCASSLVEGYGYTFGSGTRLTVV.

The rearrangement uses TRBV5-1 and TRBJ2-7; possibly TRBD1 or TRBD2 for D (5 bases each). This CDR3 has 13 amino acids. Between the trimmed V and J ends, which lost 0 bases and 4 bases, there was a span of 8 bases. The germline gives CDR1 SGHRS, CDR2 YFSETQ. The CDR3 DNA reads TGCGCCAGCAGCTTGGGGGACCTTTACGAGCAGTACTTC. It yields the protein CASSLGDLYEQYF.

J is TRBJ1-2 and V is TRBV2; no firm D call. The CDR3 totals 14 residues. Germline V gene sequence: CDR1 SNHLY, CDR2 FYNNEI. V lost 3 bases and J 4 bases, leaving 12 bases between the germline ends. DNA for the CDR3: TGTGCCAGCAGTGATGGGGAGGGTAGCTATGGCTACACCTTC. Its protein product is CASSDGEGSYGYTF.

The CDR3 spells CSVADRGLFSYEQYF. CDR3 coding DNA: TGCAGCGTTGCGGACAGGGGACTCTTCTCCTACGAGCAGTACTTC. V is TRBV29-1 and J is TRBJ2-7; 9 bases fit TRBD1. This CDR3 has 15 amino acids. V shed 4 bases and J 0 bases; nucleotides not matched to a gene: 7. Germline loops: CDR1 SQVTM, CDR2 ANQGSEA.

The chain couples TRBV19 to TRBJ2-4, with 12 bases aligning to TRBD2. J lost 1 base, V lost 1 base, and 14 bases had no gene match. CDR3 size: 21 residues. The germline V gene encodes CDR1 LNHDA and CDR2 SQIVND (reference sequence). CDR3 sequence: CASSIVSNLAGGHGAKNIQYF. As DNA, the CDR3 is TGTGCCAGTAGTATAGTCTCCAATCTAGCGGGGGGGCACGGGGCCAAAAACATTCAGTACTTC.

This chain joins TRBV7-3 and TRBJ2-1; 10 nucleotides match TRBD2. Germline assignment: CDR1 SGHTA and CDR2 FQGTGA. The V gene end was trimmed by 1 base and the J gene end by 5 bases; junction bases not matched to a gene: 5. The CDR3 has 16 residues. The CDR3 region is CASSLRGSGGNNEQFF. The CDR3 DNA reads as TGTGCCAGCAGCTTAAGAGGTAGCGGGGGGAACAATGAGCAGTTCTTC.

V gene TRBV4-3 combines with J gene TRBJ1-1, with no clear D. Germline CDR1 LGHNA, CDR2 YSLEER. Trimming removed 0 bases at V and 6 bases at J, with 11 bases between. The CDR3 totals 14 residues. CDR3 region: CASSQDPSGPEAFF. In DNA, the CDR3 is TGCGCCAGCAGCCAAGACCCGTCTGGGCCTGAAGCTTTCTTT.

The chain links TRBV28 to TRBJ1-2; D unresolved. Germline CDR1 MDHEN, CDR2 SYDVKM. The CDR3 covers 11 residues. The ends were cut back, 6 bases at V and 5 bases at J, with 7 bases in the middle. In DNA, the CDR3 is TGTGCCAGCAGGGATTATTATGGCTACACCTTC. It is translated as CASRDYYGYTF.

The gene calls are TRBV12-5 and TRBJ2-5, with D perhaps TRBD2 (5 bases). This CDR3 is built from 14 residues. Germline loops: CDR1 LGHNT, CDR2 FRNRAP. Trimming left V 6 bases short and J 3 bases short, with 14 bases between. CDR3 in DNA: TGTGCTAGTGGCTCCGACTACCCAAAAGAGACCCAGTACTTC. Encoded protein: CASGSDYPKETQYF.

The gene calls are TRBV18 and TRBJ2-3, with D maybe TRBD2 (5 bases). Germline V gives CDR1 KGHSH, CDR2 LQKENI. This CDR3 has 16 residues. V gave up 5 bases and J gave up 0 bases, with 15 bases separating them. The chain's CDR3 is CASSSPTEASTDTQYF. The DNA for the CDR3 is TGTGCCAGCTCATCTCCGACGGAGGCTAGCACAGATACGCAGTATTTT.

This clone was picked up one time. This rearrangement joins TRBV6-1 to TRBJ2-7; no definite D call. CDR1 and CDR2 from the germline V gene are MNHNS and SASEGT. The CDR3 sequence is 19 residues long. Trimming shortened V by 2 bases and J by 0 bases, and 23 bases separated the two germline ends. The DNA of the CDR3 is TGTGCCAGCAGTGAATTGGCAGATTTTGCTTCCCTCCGCTCCTACGAGCAGTACTTC. Translation: CASSELADFASLRSYEQYF.

The chain couples TRBV4-3 to TRBJ2-4; TRBD2 agrees at 11 bases. The V gene end was trimmed by 4 bases and the J gene end by 9 bases; junction bases not matched to a gene: 8. CDR3 size: 15 residues. CDR1 is LGHNA and CDR2 is YSLEER in the germline V gene. The CDR3 protein is CASSPQTSGASIQYF. The CDR3 DNA is TGCGCCAGCAGCCCACAGACTAGCGGGGCCAGCATTCAGTACTTC.

This chain joins TRBV5-8 and TRBJ2-1, with D unresolved. Germline lookup yields CDR1 SGHTS and CDR2 YDEGEE. V was shortened by 5 bases and J by 5 bases, with 11 bases between the two germline ends. The CDR3 has 13 amino acids. The CDR3 DNA is TGTGCCAGCAGACGAACAGCGAACAATGAGCAGTTCTTC. It translates to CASRRTANNEQFF.

The chain has TRBV6-1 and TRBJ2-5; weak D call: TRBD1 (6 bases). The germline V gene has CDR1 MNHNS and CDR2 SASEGT. CDR3 size: 15 residues. The ends were cut back, 3 bases at V and 11 bases at J, with 22 bases in the middle. As DNA, the CDR3 is TGTGCCAGCAGTGAGGGGAGCCAGGGGTCGTTGGAGCAGTACTTC. It translates to CASSEGSQGSLEQYF.

This sequence joins TRBV10-3 and TRBJ1-1; D unclear. CDR1 is ENHRY, CDR2 SYGVKD, per germline. The CDR3 totals 11 residues. V lost 7 bases and J lost 4, with 7 bases in between. CDR3 bases: TGTGCCATCATACAGACCACTGAAGCTTTCTTT. Translated, it gives CAIIQTTEAFF.

This chain links TRBV5-6 with TRBJ2-7; D gene uncertain. This CDR3 comprises 12 residues. The V gene's germline CDR1 is SGHDT and CDR2 YYEEEE. The germline V and J ends were trimmed by 1 base and 4 bases, with 6 bases remaining between them. The CDR3 region has the DNA TGTGCCAGCAGCTTGACGGATTACGAGCAGTACTTC. Its protein product is CASSLTDYEQYF.

The chain links TRBV6-1 to TRBJ1-2; D perhaps matches TRBD1 (5 bases). Germline CDR1 reads MNHNS; CDR2 reads SASEGT. Trimming removed 1 base from V and 5 bases from J, with 11 bases in between. The CDR3 sequence is 14 residues long. CDR3 in DNA: TGTGCCAGCAGTGAAGGCGTCAGGGTATATGGCTACACCTTC. It encodes CASSEGVRVYGYTF.